Listed below are T cell receptor beta chains from one sample, sequenced in a study of chemoradiotherapy in HPV16-positive cancers. TCRdb's copy holds only in-frame clones and misses some; the assay was immunoSEQ multiplex PCR. Among 36,000 or so clones, around 80% were seen once, and the ten largest hold roughly 3.8%. This sample comprised blood, obtained from a patient who underwent chemoradiotherapy. Receptor source: a human donor with HPV-associated anogenital cancer. The CDR3 runs from the conserved cysteine through the conserved F or W. A D gene is named only where the DNA matches it firmly. The size of a clone is reported for some rows only, either as once, few or many, or as a class for expanded clones.

J gene: TRBJ2-3; V gene: TRBV6-1; D gene: TRBD1; clone size: once; CDR3 protein: CASSDGTGGVTQYF; CDR3 DNA: TGTGCCAGCAGTGATGGGACAGGGGGGGTTACGCAGTATTTT
J gene: TRBJ1-1; V gene: TRBV5-6; D gene: -; clone size: -; CDR3 protein: CASSQYTNTEAFF; CDR3 DNA: TGTGCCAGCAGCCAGTACACGAACACTGAAGCTTTCTTT
J gene: TRBJ1-5; V gene: TRBV5-1; D gene: -; clone size: -; CDR3 protein: CASSLVGDSNQPQHF; CDR3 DNA: TGCGCCAGCAGCTTGGTCGGCGATAGCAATCAGCCCCAGCATTTT
J gene: TRBJ2-3; V gene: TRBV9; D gene: -; clone size: -; CDR3 protein: CASSGRTNSDTQYF; CDR3 DNA: TGTGCCAGCAGCGGCAGGACCAACTCAGATACGCAGTATTTT
J gene: TRBJ2-7; V gene: TRBV12-5; D gene: TRBD1; clone size: -; CDR3 protein: CASAWDRAYEQYF; CDR3 DNA: TGTGCTAGTGCCTGGGACAGGGCCTACGAGCAGTACTTC
J gene: TRBJ1-2; V gene: TRBV5-1; D gene: -; clone size: -; CDR3 protein: CASSLAPDYGYTF; CDR3 DNA: TGCGCCAGCAGCTTGGCGCCAGACTATGGCTACACCTTC
J gene: TRBJ1-4; V gene: TRBV7-2; D gene: -; clone size: -; CDR3 protein: CASSPSQATNEKLFF; CDR3 DNA: TGTGCCAGCAGCCCCAGTCAGGCAACTAATGAAAAACTGTTTTTT
J gene: TRBJ1-1; V gene: TRBV7-3; D gene: TRBD1; clone size: -; CDR3 protein: CASSSGQVGTEAFF; CDR3 DNA: TGTGCCAGCAGCAGTGGACAGGTCGGCACTGAAGCTTTCTTT
J gene: TRBJ2-4; V gene: TRBV7-2; D gene: TRBD1; clone size: -; CDR3 protein: CASSLVGGQGGIQYF; CDR3 DNA: TGTGCCAGCAGCTTAGTAGGAGGACAGGGAGGCATTCAGTACTTC
J gene: TRBJ2-1; V gene: TRBV19; D gene: -; clone size: few; CDR3 protein: CASSTESGPYNEQFF; CDR3 DNA: TGTGCCAGTAGCACAGAGTCAGGCCCCTACAATGAGCAGTTCTTC
J gene: TRBJ1-2; V gene: TRBV5-4; D gene: -; clone size: few; CDR3 protein: CASSFMDSNYGYTF; CDR3 DNA: TGTGCCAGCAGCTTCATGGATTCTAACTATGGCTACACCTTC
J gene: TRBJ2-2; V gene: TRBV7-3; D gene: TRBD2; clone size: -; CDR3 protein: CASSFLSGGNTGELFF; CDR3 DNA: TGTGCCAGCAGCTTTTTAAGCGGGGGGAACACCGGGGAGCTGTTTTTT
J gene: TRBJ1-3; V gene: TRBV7-6; D gene: -; clone size: few; CDR3 protein: CASSPQTAAVQGGNTIYF; CDR3 DNA: TGTGCCAGCAGCCCACAGACAGCGGCCGTCCAAGGTGGAAACACCATATATTTT
J gene: TRBJ1-6; V gene: TRBV11-2; D gene: -; clone size: -; CDR3 protein: CASRPFDSQGNSPLHF; CDR3 DNA: TGTGCCAGCAGACCATTTGACTCCCAGGGGAATTCACCCCTCCACTTT
J gene: TRBJ2-2; V gene: TRBV27; D gene: -; clone size: -; CDR3 protein: CASSPSGHPGELFF; CDR3 DNA: TGTGCCAGCAGTCCCTCGGGACATCCCGGGGAGCTGTTTTTT
J gene: TRBJ2-7; V gene: TRBV19; D gene: -; clone size: -; CDR3 protein: CASSVSHGMGGSYEQYF; CDR3 DNA: TGTGCCAGTAGTGTCTCCCACGGAATGGGTGGGTCCTACGAGCAGTACTTC
J gene: TRBJ2-3; V gene: TRBV5-1; D gene: TRBD2; clone size: -; CDR3 protein: CASSLRVAGSTDTQYF; CDR3 DNA: TGCGCCAGCAGCTTGAGAGTAGCGGGGAGCACAGATACGCAGTATTTT
J gene: TRBJ1-2; V gene: TRBV6-5; D gene: -; clone size: -; CDR3 protein: CASSYSASGGYTF; CDR3 DNA: TGTGCCAGCAGTTACTCGGCAAGTGGTGGCTACACCTTC
J gene: TRBJ1-2; V gene: TRBV19; D gene: -; clone size: -; CDR3 protein: CASSPLGGDYGYTF; CDR3 DNA: TGTGCCAGTAGTCCTCTCGGGGGGGACTATGGCTACACCTTC
J gene: TRBJ1-1; V gene: TRBV7-9; D gene: -; clone size: -; CDR3 protein: CASSLPRGTEAFF; CDR3 DNA: TGTGCCAGCAGCTTGCCCCGGGGAACTGAAGCTTTCTTT
J gene: TRBJ1-6; V gene: TRBV19; D gene: TRBD1; clone size: -; CDR3 protein: CASTQPWGQGQNSPLHF; CDR3 DNA: TGTGCCAGTACACAACCCTGGGGACAGGGGCAGAATTCACCCCTCCACTTT
J gene: TRBJ2-7; V gene: TRBV6-6; D gene: TRBD1; clone size: -; CDR3 protein: CASSYNGQGKGEQYF; CDR3 DNA: TGTGCCAGCAGTTACAATGGACAGGGGAAAGGGGAGCAGTACTTC
J gene: TRBJ1-6; V gene: TRBV5-6; D gene: TRBD1; clone size: -; CDR3 protein: CASSRLDRDNSPLHF; CDR3 DNA: TGTGCCAGCAGCCGCTTAGACAGGGATAATTCACCCCTCCACTTT
J gene: TRBJ2-7; V gene: TRBV5-8; D gene: -; clone size: -; CDR3 protein: CASSLVYNYEQYF; CDR3 DNA: TGTGCCAGCAGCTTGGTATATAACTACGAGCAGTACTTC
J gene: TRBJ2-2; V gene: TRBV6-5; D gene: TRBD2; clone size: -; CDR3 protein: CASSYSLAGAGELFF; CDR3 DNA: TGTGCCAGCAGTTACTCCCTAGCGGGGGCCGGGGAGCTGTTTTTT
J gene: TRBJ1-1; V gene: TRBV7-8; D gene: -; clone size: -; CDR3 protein: CASSLLTDGTEAFF; CDR3 DNA: TGTGCCAGCAGCCTACTGACAGACGGGACTGAAGCTTTCTTT
J gene: TRBJ1-4; V gene: TRBV6-1; D gene: -; clone size: -; CDR3 protein: CASSDGQTEKLFF; CDR3 DNA: TGTGCCAGCAGTGACGGACAGACGGAAAAACTGTTTTTT
J gene: TRBJ1-1; V gene: TRBV19; D gene: -; clone size: -; CDR3 protein: CASSRSSTEAFF; CDR3 DNA: TGTGCCAGTAGTAGATCTTCCACTGAAGCTTTCTTT
J gene: TRBJ1-2; V gene: TRBV6-1; D gene: -; clone size: -; CDR3 protein: CASGTLLAYGYTF; CDR3 DNA: TGTGCCAGCGGGACTCTCCTGGCCTATGGCTACACCTTC
J gene: TRBJ1-1; V gene: TRBV12-5; D gene: -; clone size: once; CDR3 protein: CASGLVSWDEAFF; CDR3 DNA: TGTGCTAGTGGTTTGGTTTCTTGGGATGAAGCTTTCTTT
J gene: TRBJ1-5; V gene: TRBV27; D gene: -; clone size: -; CDR3 protein: CASSRGRSNQPQHF; CDR3 DNA: TGTGCCAGCAGTCGGGGTAGGAGCAATCAGCCCCAGCATTTT
J gene: TRBJ2-3; V gene: TRBV9; D gene: TRBD2; clone size: -; CDR3 protein: CASSTGLAGGLSTDTQYF; CDR3 DNA: TGTGCCAGCAGCACGGGACTAGCGGGGGGGCTTAGCACAGATACGCAGTATTTT
J gene: TRBJ2-1; V gene: TRBV7-9; D gene: -; clone size: -; CDR3 protein: CASSYGANEQFF; CDR3 DNA: TGTGCCAGCAGCTACGGGGCCAATGAGCAGTTCTTC
J gene: TRBJ2-5; V gene: TRBV19; D gene: TRBD1; clone size: -; CDR3 protein: CASSIPGTGGGETQYF; CDR3 DNA: TGTGCCAGTAGTATCCCTGGGACAGGTGGGGGAGAGACCCAGTACTTC
J gene: TRBJ1-1; V gene: TRBV5-1; D gene: TRBD1; clone size: once; CDR3 protein: CASSLGPQGAHPEAFF; CDR3 DNA: TGCGCCAGCAGCTTGGGGCCACAGGGGGCGCACCCTGAAGCTTTCTTT
J gene: TRBJ1-1; V gene: TRBV10-1; D gene: -; clone size: -; CDR3 protein: CASSVNMNTEAFF; CDR3 DNA: TGCGCCAGCAGTGTAAACATGAACACTGAAGCTTTCTTT
J gene: TRBJ1-6; V gene: TRBV9; D gene: -; clone size: -; CDR3 protein: CASSVGPEGYNSPLHF; CDR3 DNA: TGTGCCAGCAGCGTAGGACCTGAGGGGTATAATTCACCCCTCCACTTT
J gene: TRBJ2-5; V gene: TRBV11-2; D gene: -; clone size: -; CDR3 protein: CASSLGAEPRETQYF; CDR3 DNA: TGTGCCAGCAGCTTAGGGGCGGAGCCCCGAGAGACCCAGTACTTC
J gene: TRBJ1-1; V gene: TRBV11-1; D gene: -; clone size: -; CDR3 protein: CASSLDYSGANTEAFF; CDR3 DNA: TGTGCCAGCAGCTTAGACTACAGCGGAGCCAACACTGAAGCTTTCTTT
J gene: TRBJ1-5; V gene: TRBV6-1; D gene: TRBD1; clone size: few; CDR3 protein: CASSVDRGQPQHF; CDR3 DNA: TGTGCCAGCAGTGTGGACAGGGGGCAGCCCCAGCATTTT
J gene: TRBJ1-1; V gene: TRBV19; D gene: -; clone size: few; CDR3 protein: CASSITAVRENTEAFF; CDR3 DNA: TGTGCCAGTAGTATCACCGCTGTCAGGGAGAACACTGAAGCTTTCTTT
J gene: TRBJ1-5; V gene: TRBV25-1; D gene: TRBD1; clone size: few; CDR3 protein: CASSESTGPQPQHF; CDR3 DNA: TGTGCCAGCAGTGAATCGACAGGGCCTCAGCCCCAGCATTTT
J gene: TRBJ2-7; V gene: TRBV5-1; D gene: TRBD2; clone size: once; CDR3 protein: CASSVDSGGYEQYF; CDR3 DNA: TGCGCCAGCAGCGTAGATAGCGGGGGTTACGAGCAGTACTTC
J gene: TRBJ2-7; V gene: TRBV4-2; D gene: TRBD2; clone size: -; CDR3 protein: CASSQEGTSGQYEQYF; CDR3 DNA: TGTGCCAGCAGCCAAGAGGGGACTAGCGGGCAATACGAGCAGTACTTC
J gene: TRBJ2-2; V gene: TRBV29-1; D gene: -; clone size: -; CDR3 protein: CSAEGSNTGELFF; CDR3 DNA: TGCAGCGCCGAGGGGTCGAACACCGGGGAGCTGTTTTTT
J gene: TRBJ1-2; V gene: TRBV25-1; D gene: TRBD1; clone size: -; CDR3 protein: CASSARTGTGANYGYTF; CDR3 DNA: TGTGCCAGCAGTGCACGCACAGGGACAGGCGCTAACTATGGCTACACCTTC
J gene: TRBJ2-7; V gene: TRBV11-1; D gene: TRBD2; clone size: -; CDR3 protein: CASSVSTSGGYEQYF; CDR3 DNA: TGTGCCAGCAGCGTATCGACTAGCGGGGGGTACGAGCAGTACTTC
J gene: TRBJ1-5; V gene: TRBV19; D gene: -; clone size: -; CDR3 protein: CASNPYELNQPQHF; CDR3 DNA: TGTGCCAGTAACCCATACGAGCTCAATCAGCCCCAGCATTTT
J gene: TRBJ2-5; V gene: TRBV11-3; D gene: TRBD2; clone size: -; CDR3 protein: CASSIGLAGGVQETQYF; CDR3 DNA: TGTGCCAGCAGCATAGGACTAGCGGGGGGTGTCCAAGAGACCCAGTACTTC
J gene: TRBJ2-7; V gene: TRBV7-2; D gene: -; clone size: -; CDR3 protein: CASSLAEGVYEQYF; CDR3 DNA: TGTGCCAGCAGCTTAGCAGAGGGGGTCTACGAGCAGTACTTC